This is a list of T cell receptor beta chains from one sample in a study of cytomegalovirus exposure and HLA in healthy donors. Generated by immunoSEQ multiplex PCR, the TCRdb table keeps only in-frame clones and is missing some. The repertoire holds over 150,000 clones, roughly four fifths seen once, with 1.5% to 2% in the top ten. Sequencing was done on a sample of PBMCs. The receptors shown here come from a man aged 45-60 years in good health and CMV-seronegative. Each CDR3 is given with its conserved first and last residue. The D gene is left open where the match is weak. Part of the rows lack a size; the others show once, few, many or a class for expanded clones.

j_call	d_call	v_call	clone_size	cdr3_nt	cdr3_aa
TRBJ1-6	TRBD1	TRBV6-5	NA	TGTGCCAGCAGTACGCGGGACAGGGCAAGATCACCCCTCCACTTT	CASSTRDRARSPLHF
TRBJ2-6	TRBD1	TRBV27	NA	TGTGCCAGCAGTGCCCAGACAGGGTTTGGGGCCAACGTCCTGACTTTC	CASSAQTGFGANVLTF
TRBJ1-4	NA	TRBV5-1	once	TGCGCCAGCAGCTTGGTAGGGGTCGGTGAAAAACTGTTTTTT	CASSLVGVGEKLFF
TRBJ1-3	NA	TRBV6-5	NA	TGTGCCAGCAGTTCCAACGGGATCTCTGGAAACACCATATATTTT	CASSSNGISGNTIYF
TRBJ1-4	TRBD1	TRBV5-5	NA	TGTGCCAGCAGCTTGTTAACAGGGGGGGATGAAAAACTGTTTTTT	CASSLLTGGDEKLFF
TRBJ2-3	NA	TRBV7-3	NA	TGTGCCAGCAGCCCTAGCGCTAGCACAGATACGCAGTATTTT	CASSPSASTDTQYF
TRBJ2-1	NA	TRBV19	NA	TGTGCCAGTAACAGACAGCTCTCCTACAATGAGCAGTTCTTC	CASNRQLSYNEQFF
TRBJ1-2	TRBD1	TRBV19	once	TGTGCCAGTACCCCCGGGACAGGGGCAACCCTCTATGGCTACACCTTC	CASTPGTGATLYGYTF
TRBJ1-1	TRBD1	TRBV19	few	TGTGCCAGTAGTCGGACAGGGGGGAGCGTGAACACTGAAGCTTTCTTT	CASSRTGGSVNTEAFF
TRBJ1-1	NA	TRBV19	NA	TGTGCCAGTAGTGTACTTACAGTGAACACTGAAGCTTTCTTT	CASSVLTVNTEAFF
TRBJ1-5	NA	TRBV28	NA	TGTGCCAGCAGTCCCCCGCCAAGAGGTCAGCCCCAGCATTTT	CASSPPPRGQPQHF
TRBJ2-4	NA	TRBV5-6	once	TGTGCCAGCAGAAGGAACAGGGCCACGGGCATTCAGTACTTC	CASRRNRATGIQYF
TRBJ1-1	TRBD1	TRBV4-2	NA	TGTGCCAGCAGCCCACCGGACAGGGAAAGACTGGAAGCTTTCTTT	CASSPPDRERLEAFF
TRBJ2-1	TRBD2	TRBV5-1	NA	TGCGCCAGCAGCTTGGAAGTGGCGGGGGGCTCGGGTAATGAGCAGTTCTTC	CASSLEVAGGSGNEQFF
TRBJ2-3	TRBD2	TRBV5-4	NA	TGTGCCAGCAGCTTACGAGCGGGAGAGGGGACAGATACGCAGTATTTT	CASSLRAGEGTDTQYF
TRBJ2-3	NA	TRBV7-9	NA	TGTTCCAGCACCCTACTAGGGAGGACAGGAGGTACAGATACGCAGTATTTT	CSSTLLGRTGGTDTQYF
TRBJ2-2	NA	TRBV6-1	NA	TGTGCCAGCAAGAGCGGGGAGCTGTTTTTT	CASKSGELFF
TRBJ2-1	NA	TRBV7-9	NA	TGTGCCAGCAGCTTAATTAGGGGTGATAAGAATGAGCAGTTCTTC	CASSLIRGDKNEQFF
TRBJ2-2	NA	TRBV6-6	NA	TGTGCCAGCAGTCACGCGGTGCGCACCGGGGAGCTGTTTTTT	CASSHAVRTGELFF
TRBJ2-3	TRBD1	TRBV7-3	NA	TGTGCCAGCAGCGGGACAGGGGGAACGGATACGCAGTATTTT	CASSGTGGTDTQYF
TRBJ2-5	TRBD2	TRBV27	NA	TGTGCCAGCAGTTTCCGGCGACTAGCGCTAGAAGAGACCCAGTACTTC	CASSFRRLALEETQYF
TRBJ2-6	TRBD1	TRBV6-1	NA	TGTGCCAGCGGCGGACAGGCCCCTGGGGCCAACGTCCTGACTTTC	CASGGQAPGANVLTF
TRBJ2-1	TRBD2	TRBV7-3	NA	TGTGCCAGCAGCTCGGGGGGGGGCACCCGCTACAATGAGCAGTTCTTC	CASSSGGGTRYNEQFF